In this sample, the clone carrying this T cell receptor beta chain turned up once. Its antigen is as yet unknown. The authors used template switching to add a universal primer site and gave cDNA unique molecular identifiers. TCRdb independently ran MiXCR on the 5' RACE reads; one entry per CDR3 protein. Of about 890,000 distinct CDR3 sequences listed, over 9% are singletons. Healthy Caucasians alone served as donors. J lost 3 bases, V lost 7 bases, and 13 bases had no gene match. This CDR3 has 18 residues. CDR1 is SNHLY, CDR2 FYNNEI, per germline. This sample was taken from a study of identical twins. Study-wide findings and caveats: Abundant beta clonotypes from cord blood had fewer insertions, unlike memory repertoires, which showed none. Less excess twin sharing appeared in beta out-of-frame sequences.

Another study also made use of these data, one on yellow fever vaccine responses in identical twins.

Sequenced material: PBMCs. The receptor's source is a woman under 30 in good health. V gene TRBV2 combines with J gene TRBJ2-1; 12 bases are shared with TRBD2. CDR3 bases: TGTGCCAGCACACCCTCTAGCGGGAGGGCCTATAACTACAATGAGCAGTTCTTC. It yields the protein CASTPSSGRAYNYNEQFF.